This T cell receptor (beta chain) originates from a study of T cell responses to AZD1222 COVID-19 vaccine. Measured with immunoSEQ multiplex PCR; TCRdb has only the in-frame clones, and not every one. The data hold 110,000 or so clones, with around 84% observed a single time. Trimming removed 5 bases from V and 6 bases from J; junction bases left unmatched: 16. Germline loops: CDR1 PRHDT, CDR2 FYEKMQ (reference sequence). This CDR3 spans 16 amino acids. This sequence joins TRBV13 and TRBJ2-7, with 7 bases fitting TRBD2. This receptor was identified in an adult who received the AZD1222 COVID-19 vaccine. The starting material was peripheral blood, obtained 28 days after the second AZD1222 dose. In DNA form, the CDR3 reads TGTGCCAGCAGCACCCTTACTAGCGTCAAGAGCGGCGAGCAGTACTTC. Translating gives CASSTLTSVKSGEQYF.